This T cell receptor beta chain emerged from a study of blood T cells in healthy people across ages. Findings and limits, study-wide: TCR beta diversity, measured per million T cells, fell in a roughly linear way with age. Naive T cell percentage showed a strong correlation with TCR beta diversity. Among long-lived donors, naive CD4+ cells were more numerous and diversity higher than in aged donors.

A second roughly 7 to 12 cycle PCR used barcoded and J-beta primers. TCRdb itself ran the 5' RACE reads through MiXCR, one entry per CDR3 protein. The sample shows fewer than 1.5 million distinct CDR3 sequences, 42% of them seen only once. CDR1 MGHRA and CDR2 YSYEKL come from the germline V gene. The CDR3 extends over 18 amino acids. V dropped 0 bases and J dropped 9 bases, with 21 bases sitting between them. Donors gave roughly 9.1 milliliters of peripheral blood apiece. On this clonotype: As yet, its antigen is unknown.

V usage is TRBV4-1 and J usage is TRBJ1-6; D possibly corresponds to TRBD1 (5 bases). The clonotype originates from a woman aged 18-29 years in good health. The sequenced material came from blood. CDR3 nucleotides: TGCGCCAGCAGCCAAGATCCTGGGGACGATACCGTGGGTTCACCCCTCCACTTT. This translates into CASSQDPGDDTVGSPLHF.